These T cell receptor beta chains were read from a single sample in a study of shared T cell receptors in the human thymus. TCRdb's copy holds only in-frame clones and misses some; the assay was immunoSEQ multiplex PCR. The table lists 700,000 or so clones, around 85% of them singletons. This same sample was also part of a study on human thymus T cells.

Sequencing used thymocytes. Receptors originate from a girl under three years old with a congenital heart defect. CDR3s include the opening cysteine and the closing phenylalanine or tryptophan. The D gene is left open where the match is weak. Expanded clones are given a class, and other clones once, few, many or no size at all.

.	TRBV6-1	.	TRBJ2-3	TGTGCCAGCAGTGATCGGCTAACCGGGACAACGACTAGCACAGATACGCAGTATTTT	CASSDRLTGTTTSTDTQYF
TRBD1	TRBV7-9	.	TRBJ1-2	TGTGCCAGCAGCTTAGTGGGACAGGGGAGCGGCTACACCTTC	CASSLVGQGSGYTF
TRBD1	TRBV6-5	.	TRBJ1-1	TGTGCCAGCAGTTACTCGAACAGGGGCCGGGGGGCTTTCTTT	CASSYSNRGRGAFF
.	TRBV6-7	.	TRBJ1-1	TGTGCCAGCAGTTACCGGGGCGGGGGAAAATGTAGGGCCACTGAAGCTTTCTTT	CASSYRGGGKCRATEAFF
TRBD1	TRBV7-2	.	TRBJ2-7	TGTGCCAGCAGCCCCTGGGACAGGGAATCTAAGGTGGTTACTTACGAGCAGTACTTC	CASSPWDRESKVVTYEQYF
.	TRBV28	.	TRBJ1-5	TGTGCCAGCAGCAGTTCCACTGCCGACAGGTTTTACAATCAGCCCCAGCATTTT	CASSSSTADRFYNQPQHF
.	TRBV20-1	once	TRBJ2-2	TGCAGTGCTAGAAGAGGCGGGGAGCTGTTTTTT	CSARRGGELFF
.	TRBV20-1	.	TRBJ2-1	TGCAGTGCTAGTAGCGTCGATGAGCAGTTCTTC	CSASSVDEQFF
TRBD1	TRBV7-8	.	TRBJ1-1	TGTGCCAGCACTATGGACAGGGTTGGGATTGAGAACACTGAAGCTTTCTTT	CASTMDRVGIENTEAFF
TRBD2	TRBV30	.	TRBJ2-5	TGTGCCTGGCAGACTAGCGAGGAAGAGACCCAGTACTTC	CAWQTSEEETQYF
TRBD1	TRBV6-1	.	TRBJ1-2	TGTGCCGTCAACACCACCACAGGGGAGGATGGCTACACCTTC	CAVNTTTGEDGYTF
TRBD1	TRBV19	once	TRBJ2-5	TGTGCCAGTAGTATAGTTAAGGGACAGGGGATAGAAGAGACCCAGTACTTC	CASSIVKGQGIEETQYF
.	TRBV5-1	few	TRBJ1-2	TGCGCCAGCAGCTTGGCGGTAGGGACAAATGGCTACACCTTC	CASSLAVGTNGYTF
.	TRBV2	.	TRBJ2-1	TGTGCCAGCTGTCCTAAATCCAGTGGTCTGGCGGGCTACAATGAGCAGTTCTTC	CASCPKSSGLAGYNEQFF
.	TRBV6-4	.	TRBJ1-2	TGTGCCAGCAGTGACCCTACGGGGGAGGGCGACTATGGCTACACCTTC	CASSDPTGEGDYGYTF
.	TRBV5-6	.	TRBJ1-5	TGTGCCAGCAGCTTTAAGGGGGAACAGCATGGGGTTAATCAGCCCCAGCATTTT	CASSFKGEQHGVNQPQHF
TRBD2	TRBV19	.	TRBJ2-1	TGTGCCAGTAGTACCGGACTAGCGGGAGAATTATACAATGAGCAGTTCTTC	CASSTGLAGELYNEQFF
TRBD2	TRBV7-2	.	TRBJ2-7	TGTGCCAGCAGACGACGGGCGGGGGGGCCCTCCTACGAGCAGTACTTC	CASRRRAGGPSYEQYF
.	TRBV2	.	TRBJ1-1	TGTGCCAGCAGTGGGCCCTTGGAGGTAGCTTTCTTT	CASSGPLEVAFF
.	TRBV7-9	.	TRBJ1-6	TGTGCCAGCAGCTTAGGGCAGGGGTCTAATTCACCCCTCCACTTT	CASSLGQGSNSPLHF
.	TRBV30	.	TRBJ1-6	TGTGCCTGGAATGTACCCGGGGGGATTAGGCAATTCTATAATTCACCCCTCCGCTTT	CAWNVPGGIRQFYNSPLRF
.	TRBV5-1	.	TRBJ2-2	TGCGCCAGCAGCTCACCACGGAAAGGGGAGGGGGATATGACCGGGGAGCTGTTTTTT	CASSSPRKGEGDMTGELFF
TRBD1	TRBV27	few	TRBJ1-2	TGTGCCAGCAGTAATCACAGGGGGGGTGGCGGCTACACCTTC	CASSNHRGGGGYTF
TRBD1	TRBV19	.	TRBJ1-1	TGTGCCAGTAGCGCGGACAGGGGTGGTTACACTGAAGCTTTCTTT	CASSADRGGYTEAFF
TRBD1	TRBV6-1	.	TRBJ2-1	TGTGCCGGTAGGACAGGGCCCCTTTACAATGAGCAGTTCTTC	CAGRTGPLYNEQFF
.	TRBV13	.	TRBJ1-3	TGTGCCAGCCGCAGGAGAGGGTCCGGAAACACCATATATTTT	CASRRRGSGNTIYF
TRBD1	TRBV5-4	.	TRBJ1-1	TGTGCCAGCAGCTTGCCAGGGGGTCAGTACACTGAAGCTTTCTTT	CASSLPGGQYTEAFF
.	TRBV19	.	TRBJ1-5	TGTGCCAGTAGTATCCCGACAGCTACCTACAATCAGCCCCAGCATTTT	CASSIPTATYNQPQHF
TRBD1	TRBV4-3	.	TRBJ1-1	TGCGCCAGCAGCCAAGCAGACAGGGGGCCGAACACTGAAGCTTTCTTT	CASSQADRGPNTEAFF
.	TRBV6-6	.	TRBJ1-1	TGTGCCAGCAGTTACCGCGGGACGAACACTGAAGCTTTCTTT	CASSYRGTNTEAFF
.	TRBV6-1	.	TRBJ2-7	TGTGCCAGCGGGCCCCCCGGGGGCGAGCAGTACTTC	CASGPPGGEQYF
TRBD1	TRBV5-4	.	TRBJ1-2	TGTGCCAGCAGCGGAAACAGGGGCCCCTTCTATGGCTACACCTTC	CASSGNRGPFYGYTF
.	TRBV9	.	TRBJ1-1	TGTGCCAGCAGCGTAGGTAAGGGCCGGGGCACTGAAGCTTTCTTT	CASSVGKGRGTEAFF
TRBD1	TRBV4-1	few	TRBJ1-1	TGCGCCAGCAGCCACATGGACAGGGATGAAGCTTTCTTT	CASSHMDRDEAFF
TRBD1	TRBV19	.	TRBJ2-7	TGTGCCAGTAGTACCAAGGGACAGGCCTCCTACGAGCAGTACTTC	CASSTKGQASYEQYF
TRBD1	TRBV28	.	TRBJ1-2	TGTGCCAGCAGACAATTTTGGGGGGATAACAGGGGCTATGGCTACACCTTC	CASRQFWGDNRGYGYTF
TRBD1	TRBV5-1	.	TRBJ2-7	TGCGCCAGCAGCTCTGGACAGGGCTACGAGCAGTACTTC	CASSSGQGYEQYF
.	TRBV7-2	.	TRBJ2-1	TGTGCCAGCAGCCAAAGATTAAAGAGTGAGCAGTTCTTC	CASSQRLKSEQFF
.	TRBV6-6	few	TRBJ2-7	TGTGCCAGCAGGTCGACAGGTCTGAGCTCCTACGAGCAGTACTTC	CASRSTGLSSYEQYF
TRBD1	TRBV7-2	.	TRBJ1-1	TGTGCCAGCAGCTCAACTCCAGGGACAGGTTTGAACACTGAAGCTTTCTTT	CASSSTPGTGLNTEAFF
.	TRBV2	.	TRBJ1-3	TGTGCCAGCACCCTTGGGGAGCCTGTCGGAAACACCATATATTTT	CASTLGEPVGNTIYF